Listed below are T cell receptor beta chains from one sample, sequenced in a study of cytomegalovirus exposure and HLA in healthy donors. Produced via immunoSEQ multiplex PCR; TCRdb's table is partial and in-frame only. The sample holds approximately 110,000 clones, 70% to 80% seen once. The sequenced sample was PBMCs. Source of these receptors: a man aged 40-50 years in good health and CMV-seronegative. The CDR3 runs from the conserved cysteine through the conserved F or W. A D gene is named only where the DNA matches it firmly. Size is omitted from some rows. Given values are once, few, many or a class for expanded clones.

size	D	J	V	DNA	CDR3
NA	NA	TRBJ2-7	TRBV11-2	TGTGCCAGCAGCTCTCGTCCAGGGAGGTACGAGCAGTACTTC	CASSSRPGRYEQYF
NA	NA	TRBJ1-2	TRBV9	TGTGCCAGCAGCGTAGTTAGGGGTGGCTACACCTTC	CASSVVRGGYTF
NA	TRBD1	TRBJ1-2	TRBV30	TGTGCCTGGTTTACAGGGGGGTATGGCTACACCTTC	CAWFTGGYGYTF
few	NA	TRBJ1-6	TRBV4-1	TGCGCCAGCAGCCAAGATGGTGCAGGGTGGGCACCCCTCCACTTT	CASSQDGAGWAPLHF
NA	TRBD1	TRBJ1-4	TRBV19	TGTGCCAGTAGCGCCTTTCGGGACAGGTTTGAAAAACTGTTTTTT	CASSAFRDRFEKLFF
once	TRBD1	TRBJ1-1	TRBV7-3	TGTGCCAGCAGCTCAGGAATAGGGGGCATCACTGAAGCTTTCTTT	CASSSGIGGITEAFF
NA	NA	TRBJ1-2	TRBV4-3	TGCGCCAGCAGCCAACGAGGCACTTACTATGGCTACACCTTC	CASSQRGTYYGYTF
NA	NA	TRBJ1-2	TRBV28	TGTGCCAGCAGCCCCGTCAGGACTAACTATGGCTACACCTTC	CASSPVRTNYGYTF
NA	TRBD2	TRBJ2-7	TRBV27	TGTGCCAGCTTGGGACTAGCGGGAGTCGGCGAGCAGTACTTC	CASLGLAGVGEQYF
NA	TRBD2	TRBJ2-7	TRBV6-6	TGTGCCAGCAGTTACCTAGCGGGGGAGTCGTACGAGCAGTACTTC	CASSYLAGESYEQYF
NA	NA	TRBJ2-1	TRBV7-2	TGTGCCAGCATCCAAAGTCGGGGAGTGGGGTACAATGAGCAGTTCTTC	CASIQSRGVGYNEQFF
NA	TRBD1	TRBJ2-6	TRBV7-3	TGTGCCAGCAGCTCCCCGGGACAGGGATGGGCCAACGTCCTGACTTTC	CASSSPGQGWANVLTF
NA	NA	TRBJ2-4	TRBV14	TGTGCCAGCAGCCAAGCGGGAGCTCGCATTCAGTACTTC	CASSQAGARIQYF
NA	NA	TRBJ2-3	TRBV15	TGTGCCACCAGCAGACCCAACACAGATACGCAGTATTTT	CATSRPNTDTQYF
NA	NA	TRBJ2-7	TRBV7-9	TGTGCCAGCAGATACAACTCCTACGAGCAGTACTTC	CASRYNSYEQYF
few	TRBD1	TRBJ1-1	TRBV6-6	TGTGCCAGCAGTGACAGGGAGAACACTGAAGCTTTCTTT	CASSDRENTEAFF
NA	TRBD1	TRBJ2-5	TRBV19	TGTGCCAGTAGTCCATGGGGACAGGGGCTCATTACCCAGTACTTC	CASSPWGQGLITQYF
few	NA	TRBJ1-2	TRBV25-1	TGTGCCAGCAGTGAATGGAGCGCCAACTATGGCTACACCTTC	CASSEWSANYGYTF
NA	NA	TRBJ1-2	TRBV5-4	TGTGCCACCGCGGGCAACTATGGCTACACCTTC	CATAGNYGYTF
NA	NA	TRBJ1-1	TRBV30	TGTGCCTGGAGACGAAGACAGAACACTGAAGCTTTCTTT	CAWRRRQNTEAFF
NA	NA	TRBJ1-2	TRBV11-3	TGTGCCAGCAGCTTATTTAAGGTGGGGGAGGCTGGCCACACCTTC	CASSLFKVGEAGHTF
NA	NA	TRBJ2-1	TRBV5-1	TGCGCCAGCAGCCTCCCCGGGACTCGCTCCTACAATGAGCAGTTCTTC	CASSLPGTRSYNEQFF
NA	TRBD2	TRBJ2-2	TRBV6-4	TGTGCCAGCAGTGACTCGGGACTAGCGGGAGCCGGGGAGCTGTTTTTT	CASSDSGLAGAGELFF
many	NA	TRBJ2-6	TRBV5-6	TGTGCCAGCAAAGACAGCTCTGGGGCCAACGTCCTGACTTTC	CASKDSSGANVLTF
NA	NA	TRBJ1-2	TRBV6-5	TGTGCCAGCTCGCAGGCGAACTATGGCTACACCTTC	CASSQANYGYTF
NA	TRBD1	TRBJ1-5	TRBV19	TGTGCCAGCGGACAGGGTTTCCAGCCCCAGCATTTT	CASGQGFQPQHF
NA	TRBD2	TRBJ2-1	TRBV10-1	TGCGCCAGCAGCGATGGGACTAGCGGGAGGAATGAGCAGTTCTTC	CASSDGTSGRNEQFF
few	TRBD1	TRBJ2-2	TRBV6-6	TGTGCCAGCAGTTCGGGACAGGCCACCGGGGAGCTGTTTTTT	CASSSGQATGELFF
NA	TRBD1	TRBJ2-3	TRBV30	TGTGCCTGGAATAAACAGGGGGCCGGCACAGATACGCAGTATTTT	CAWNKQGAGTDTQYF
few	TRBD2	TRBJ2-7	TRBV5-5	TGTGCCAGCAGACTGGGGACTAGCGGGTACTACGAGCAGTACTTC	CASRLGTSGYYEQYF
NA	NA	TRBJ2-1	TRBV6-6	TGTGCCAGCAGTAGACAGGAGCCCTCCTACAATGAGCAGTTCTTC	CASSRQEPSYNEQFF
NA	NA	TRBJ1-1	TRBV12-5	TGTGCTAGTGGTTTGGTACGTGAGGGATCGAACACTGAAGCTTTCTTT	CASGLVREGSNTEAFF
NA	NA	TRBJ1-2	TRBV7-2	TGTGCCAGCAGCATAACTCCCACAGGGTTTGGCTACACCTTC	CASSITPTGFGYTF
NA	TRBD2	TRBJ2-1	TRBV15	TGTGCCACCAGCAGAGGGACTAGCGGGCCGCTCAATGAGCAGTTCTTC	CATSRGTSGPLNEQFF
few	NA	TRBJ1-1	TRBV6-6	TGTGCCAGCAGCCGTGGCCCGGGACAAGGGAACACTGAAGCTTTCTTT	CASSRGPGQGNTEAFF
NA	TRBD2	TRBJ2-2	TRBV19	TGTGCCAGTAGTATAGTGGGCCTACGGGGGGCCGGGGAGCTGTTTTTT	CASSIVGLRGAGELFF
few	NA	TRBJ2-7	TRBV7-9	TGTGCCAGCAGCTTACCCGCTAGCAGCTACGAGCAGTACTTC	CASSLPASSYEQYF